Reported below is one TCR beta chain. The antigen remains unidentified. The data belong to a study of T cell responses to AZD1222 COVID-19 vaccine. Study observations and caveats: Females made up more of the donors, who were largely white British, and clonal diversity may have come out too low. Close to half of all spike-specific TCRs reportedly target regions of the variants that are unmutated.

CDR3 length: 15 residues. V was cut by 4 bases and J by 4 bases, with 15 bases left in between. From germline, CDR1 is KGHDR and CDR2 SFDVKD. Profiled with immunoSEQ multiplex PCR; TCRdb holds only in-frame clones, not every one. The table includes approximately 92,000 clones, about 90% detected once. This specimen was peripheral blood, taken on day 0 of AZD1222 vaccination. The J gene is TRBJ2-5, the V gene TRBV24-1; TRBD2 might be the D (5 bases). The TCR comes from an adult in good health. The CDR3 bases are TGTGCCACCAGTGACCCCCGATTAGAGGGAGAGACCCAGTACTTC. Amino acid sequence: CATSDPRLEGETQYF.